The 5 T cell receptor beta chains presented below share a single source sample, sequenced in a study of blood T cell repertoires in COVID-19. Generated by immunoSEQ multiplex PCR, the TCRdb table keeps only in-frame clones and is missing some. The repertoire holds 250,000 to 350,000 clones, with around 91% as singletons. Material: PBMCs or T cells enriched from blood (not recorded which). The receptors were gathered from a woman aged 18-30 years with acute COVID-19.

The chain combines TRBV2 with TRBJ1-5; D is perhaps TRBD1 (6 bases). The CDR3 has 15 residues. Germline V lookup: CDR1 SNHLY, CDR2 FYNNEI. V was cut by 2 bases and J by 4 bases, with 12 bases left in between. CDR3 region: CASSEPYTGNQPQHF. CDR3 DNA sequence: TGTGCCAGCAGTGAACCGTATACAGGGAATCAGCCCCAGCATTTT.

The DNA of the CDR3 is TGCGCCAGCAGCCAAGCCCACAGGGCGACCGGGGAGCTGTTTTTT. This translates into CASSQAHRATGELFF. The V gene is TRBV4-3, the J gene TRBJ2-2, with D perhaps TRBD1 (6 bases). Trimming shortened V by 1 base and J by 5 bases, and 11 bases separated the two germline ends. This CDR3 is built from 15 residues. Germline V lookup: CDR1 LGHNA, CDR2 YSLEER.

This chain uses TRBV30 with TRBJ1-2; a possible D gene is TRBD1 (5 bases). Germline V lookup: CDR1 GTSNPN, CDR2 SVGIG (reference sequence). V lost 1 base to trimming and J lost 5 bases, with 8 bases between them. The CDR3 totals 12 residues. The CDR3 nucleotides read TGTGCCTGGAGTGCAGGGCAGTATGGCTACACCTTC. It codes for CAWSAGQYGYTF.

V usage is TRBV6-5 and J usage is TRBJ1-2; unclear D gene. The ends were cut back, 8 bases at V and 6 bases at J, with 16 bases in the middle. Looked up from germline, CDR1 is MNHEY and CDR2 is SVGAGI. The CDR3 consists of 13 residues. The CDR3 nucleotides are TGTGCCAGCCGCGGGTGGTCGGACCATGGCTACACCTTC. This translates into CASRGWSDHGYTF.

V is TRBV9 and J is TRBJ2-7, with D possibly being TRBD1 (6 bases). This CDR3 region has 14 residues. The germline CDR1 and CDR2 sequences are SGDLS and YYNGEE. V lost 3 bases and J lost 2, with 12 bases in between. The CDR3 nucleotides read TGTGCCAGCAGCGCGACAGGCGGCCCCTACGAGCAGTACTTC. Its protein product is CASSATGGPYEQYF.